The next 24 T cell receptor beta chains were all read from a single sample in a study of shared clonotypes between healthy human individuals (dated by TCRdb to 2020 to 2022). CD8 naive samples consisted of CD45RO-negative cells that were positively selected for CCR7, yielding a CD45RA+CCR7+ population without TemRA cells. The library was obtained by the immunoSEQ multiplex PCR assay. As stored in TCRdb, this immuneACCESS dataset retains in-frame rearrangements with V and J assigned. A fraction of the clones does not appear; measured against another copy, unresolved V genes explain less than half of the discrepancy, and the remainder lacks a known reason. Here the sample has approximately 840,000 clones; about 96% occur a single time. In total, the top ten clones hold about 0.21% of the sample. Sequencing was carried out using naive CD8+ T cells sorted from blood. The intended sense of this specimen's cell subset or site label: CD45RA+CCR7+. These receptors all stem from a man between 25 and 39 years old in good health.

V usage is TRBV13 and J usage is TRBJ1-2; the D gene is possibly TRBD1 (5 bases). The germline V gene has CDR1 PRHDT and CDR2 FYEKMQ (reference sequence). The V end lost 5 bases, the J end lost 4 bases, and 17 bases lay between the germline ends. This CDR3 spans 15 amino acids. DNA of the CDR3: TGTGCCAGCAGCCCTCGCCAGGGAGGGATCTATGGCTACACCTTC. Its translation: CASSPRQGGIYGYTF.

Points on this clone: A read error may account for a junction end that differs from germline. The genes are TRBV7-8 and TRBJ1-5; D is perhaps TRBD1 (5 bases). Germline CDR1 and CDR2: SGHVS and FQNEAQ. This CDR3 has 15 amino acids. The CDR3 bases are TGTGCCAGCAGCCTAGCGGACACGGACAATCAGCCCCAGCATTTT. Amino acid sequence: CASSLADTDNQPQHF.

The genes are TRBV5-1 and TRBJ2-1, with 7 nucleotides matching TRBD2. Germline V gene data show CDR1 as SGHRS and CDR2 as YFSETQ. CDR3 size: 17 residues. With V trimmed by 1 base and J by 8 bases, 15 bases remained unmatched. The CDR3 nucleotides are TGCGCCAGCAGCTTGAGTTCGGCTAGCGGTTTCGTCTATGAGCAGTTCTTC. Translating gives CASSLSSASGFVYEQFF.

This clone was seen only once. The chain employs TRBV9 and TRBJ2-1; 10 bases map to TRBD1. The CDR3 is 15 amino acids. V lost 2 bases and J lost 8; bases outside the gene matches: 7. Germline CDR1 reads SGDLS; CDR2 reads YYNGEE. The DNA of the CDR3 is TGTGCCAGCAGCGTTGGACAGGGGGTTTCTGATGAGCAGTTCTTC. It yields the protein CASSVGQGVSDEQFF.

The chain employs TRBV29-1 and TRBJ2-7; TRBD1 or TRBD2 may be the D gene (7 bases each). Trimming took 6 bases from V and 2 from J, leaving 23 bases between them. This CDR3 has 16 amino acids. The V gene's germline CDR1 is SQVTM and CDR2 ANQGSEA. CDR3 amino acids: CSVEGGPGQIPYEQYF. The CDR3 nucleotides read TGCAGCGTCGAGGGGGGGCCGGGACAGATACCCTACGAGCAGTACTTC.

The table lists this clone with a count of one. The V call is TRBV27, the J call TRBJ2-7; a possible D gene is TRBD1 (6 bases). CDR1 and CDR2 from the germline V gene are MNHEY and SMNVEV (reference sequence). The V and J ends lost 4 bases and 2 bases respectively, with 18 bases between them. This CDR3 has 16 residues. The CDR3 region is CASSSPDRLAPYEQYF. Written as DNA, the CDR3 is TGTGCCAGCAGTTCACCCGACAGGTTAGCCCCCTACGAGCAGTACTTC.

V is TRBV11-2 and J is TRBJ2-2, with a possible D match to TRBD1 (6 bases). V was trimmed by 5 bases and J by 0 bases, leaving 13 bases between them. Germline CDR1 and CDR2: SGHAT and FQNNGV. The CDR3 runs 16 residues. CDR3 nucleotide sequence: TGTGCCAGCAGCATAGTAGGGACACCGAACACCGGGGAGCTGTTTTTT. The encoded protein is CASSIVGTPNTGELFF. The whole variable domain, remainder taken from reference TRBV11-2 and TRBJ2-2, is EAGVAQSPRYKIIEKRQSVAFWCNPISGHATLYWYQQILGQGPKLLIQFQNNGVVDDSQLPKDRFSAERLKGVDSTLKIQPAKLEDSAVYLCASSIVGTPNTGELFFGEGSRLTVL.

This chain uses TRBV27 with TRBJ2-7; D remains ambiguous. V lost 0 bases to trimming and J lost 6 bases, with 21 bases between them. This CDR3 spans 17 amino acids. Germline-derived CDR1 and CDR2 are MNHEY and SMNVEV (reference sequence). CDR3 amino acids: CASSLSIIGFDAREQYF. CDR3 DNA: TGTGCCAGCAGTTTATCCATTATTGGGTTTGATGCCCGCGAGCAGTACTTC.

The CDR3 DNA reads as TGTGCCAGCAGCCAAGGGGTTAGCGGGACCTACAATGAGCAGTTCTTC. Translated, it gives CASSQGVSGTYNEQFF. The chain combines TRBV4-2 with TRBJ2-1; 8 nucleotides line up with TRBD2. There are 16 residues in the CDR3. From germline, CDR1 is LGHNA and CDR2 YNFKEQ. J was trimmed by 2 bases and V by 1 base; bases with no gene match: 4.

Here the CDR3 DNA reads TGTGCCAGCAGTACGCAGAGGGGCACAGATACGCAGTATTTT. Its translation is CASSTQRGTDTQYF. J is TRBJ2-3 and V is TRBV6-5; a weak D match, TRBD2 (5 bases). The CDR3 length is 14 residues. The ends were cut back, 5 bases at V and 1 base at J, with 10 bases in the middle. Germline V gives CDR1 MNHEY, CDR2 SVGAGI.

The chain recombines TRBV5-4 with TRBJ1-2; maybe TRBD1 (5 bases). Germline values: CDR1 SGHNT, CDR2 YYREEE (reference sequence). Trimming cost V 9 bases and J 6 bases, with 15 bases left between them. The CDR3 is made up of 12 amino acids. The CDR3: CATPLEGDGYTF. The CDR3 DNA reads TGTGCCACCCCTCTAGAAGGGGATGGCTACACCTTC. The whole variable domain, remainder taken from reference TRBV5-4 and TRBJ1-2, is ETGVTQSPTHLIKTRGQQVTLRCSSQSGHNTVSWYQQALGQGPQFIFQYYREEENGRGNFPPRFSGLQFPNYSSELNVNALELDDSALYLCATPLEGDGYTFGSGTRLTVV.

On this clone: A read error may produce the germline difference seen at one junction end. The chain combines TRBV2 with TRBJ2-7; 9 bases align to TRBD1. The CDR3 spans 15 residues. CDR1 is SNHLY and CDR2 is FYNNEI in the germline V gene. The CDR3 spells CASSEGQGYGYEQYF. The CDR3 DNA reads TGTGCCAGCAGCGAAGGACAGGGGTATGGCTACGAGCAGTACTTC.

V is TRBV9 and J is TRBJ2-5; D possibly corresponds to TRBD2 (6 bases). This CDR3 contains 14 residues. V lost 4 bases and J 2 bases, leaving 12 bases between the germline ends. Looked up from germline, CDR1 is SGDLS and CDR2 is YYNGEE. CDR3 sequence reads: CASSFGGMQETQYF. Here the CDR3 DNA reads TGTGCCAGCAGCTTCGGAGGGATGCAAGAGACCCAGTACTTC.

The chain is built from TRBV4-1 and TRBJ2-2; 8 bases are a match to TRBD2. From germline, CDR1 is MGHRA and CDR2 YSYEKL. V shed 4 bases, J shed 5 bases, and the junction held 12 bases outside the gene matches. The length of the CDR3 is 17 residues. The CDR3 DNA reads as TGCGCCAGCAGCCCCAAACCTCCGGGAGGGTTAACCGGGGAGCTGTTTTTT. This translates into CASSPKPPGGLTGELFF.

The CDR3 DNA sequence: TGCGCCAGCAGCTTGGTGGGTGTCAGCGTCACAGATACGCAGTATTTT. Residues: CASSLVGVSVTDTQYF. This rearrangement joins TRBV5-1 to TRBJ2-3; unclear D gene. CDR3 length: 16 residues. Germline assignment: CDR1 SGHRS and CDR2 YFSETQ. Trimming removed 0 bases from V and 2 bases from J, with 13 bases in between.

The CDR3 reads CSVRRGREGSGRTNEQFF. DNA for the CDR3: TGCAGCGTCCGTCGGGGCCGGGAGGGTAGCGGGAGAACCAATGAGCAGTTCTTC. J is TRBJ2-1 and V is TRBV29-1, with 9 bases lining up with TRBD2. Germline CDR1 is SQVTM and CDR2 is ANQGSEA. The J segment lost 6 bases and the V segment lost 6 bases, leaving 21 bases of the junction unmatched. The CDR3 totals 18 residues.

On this clone itself: This sample also contains other DNA sequences that code for the same CDR3. The genes are TRBV29-1 and TRBJ2-7; the D is unclear. The CDR3 contains 11 residues. CDR1 is SQVTM, CDR2 ANQGSEA, per germline. Trimming cost V 6 bases and J 0 bases, with 6 bases left between them. This CDR3 reads CSVLNSYEQYF. As DNA, the CDR3 is TGCAGCGTCCTGAACTCCTACGAGCAGTACTTC.

The chain couples TRBV29-1 to TRBJ2-1; D remains unclear. Germline lookup yields CDR1 SQVTM and CDR2 ANQGSEA. V dropped 4 bases and J dropped 6 bases, with 13 bases sitting between them. The CDR3 contains 13 residues. Here the CDR3 reads CSVGTLDANEQFF. Here the CDR3 DNA reads TGCAGCGTTGGTACTCTCGATGCCAATGAGCAGTTCTTC.

J is TRBJ2-3 and V is TRBV6-6; D remains unclear. Trimming left V 2 bases short and J 6 bases short, with 9 bases between. The germline V gene has CDR1 MNHNY and CDR2 SVGAGI (reference sequence). The CDR3 loop spans 13 amino acids. The CDR3: CASSYMAGDTQYF. In DNA, the CDR3 is TGTGCCAGCAGTTACATGGCTGGGGATACGCAGTATTTT.

This chain uses TRBV6-6 with TRBJ1-5; D is uncertain. Germline V lookup: CDR1 MNHNY, CDR2 SVGAGI (reference sequence). The germline V and J ends were trimmed by 7 bases and 4 bases, with 14 bases remaining between them. This CDR3 region has 14 residues. CDR3 sequence: CASNQWAGNQPQHF. The CDR3 DNA reads TGTGCCAGCAACCAATGGGCGGGGAATCAGCCCCAGCATTTT.

This chain uses TRBV4-3 with TRBJ1-2, with D unclear. The germline gives CDR1 LGHNA, CDR2 YSLEER. The V end lost 0 bases, the J end lost 6 bases, and 11 bases lay between the germline ends. The CDR3 sequence is 14 residues long. CDR3 nucleotide sequence: TGCGCCAGCAGCCAAGACCTGGGTCGGGATGGCTACACCTTC. Its protein product is CASSQDLGRDGYTF.

The V gene is TRBV6-5, the J gene TRBJ1-3; maybe TRBD1 (5 bases). This CDR3 has 15 residues. Trimming took 0 bases from V and 4 from J, leaving 10 bases between them. Per the germline V gene, CDR1 is MNHEY and CDR2 is SVGAGI. CDR3 in amino acids: CASSYSVSGGNTIYF. CDR3 nucleotides: TGTGCCAGCAGTTACTCGGTTTCAGGGGGAAACACCATATATTTT.

This sequence joins TRBV6-4 and TRBJ2-1, with 8 bases lining up with TRBD1. This CDR3 comprises 15 residues. Germline CDR1 and CDR2: MRHNA and SNTAGT. The J segment lost 6 bases and the V segment lost 3 bases, leaving 7 bases of the junction unmatched. The CDR3 sequence is CASSEGRGRSNEQFF. CDR3 nucleotides: TGTGCCAGCAGTGAAGGCAGGGGGCGAAGCAATGAGCAGTTCTTC.

The rearrangement links TRBV6-1 to TRBJ1-3; no definite D call. Germline CDR1 MNHNS, CDR2 SASEGT. Trimming took off 6 bases at V and 4 bases at J, with 4 bases between the two ends. The length of the CDR3 is 11 residues. The CDR3 DNA sequence: TGTGCCAGCAGGGTGGGAAACACCATATATTTT. It specifies CASRVGNTIYF.